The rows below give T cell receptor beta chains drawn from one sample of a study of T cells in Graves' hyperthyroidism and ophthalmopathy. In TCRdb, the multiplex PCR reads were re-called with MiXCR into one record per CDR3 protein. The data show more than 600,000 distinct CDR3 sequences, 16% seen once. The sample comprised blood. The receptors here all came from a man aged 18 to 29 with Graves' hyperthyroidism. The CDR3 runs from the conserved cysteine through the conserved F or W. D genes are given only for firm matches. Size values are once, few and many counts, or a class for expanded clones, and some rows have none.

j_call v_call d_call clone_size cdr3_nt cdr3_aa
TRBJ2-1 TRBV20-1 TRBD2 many TGCAGTGCTCGGGGACTAGTCAATGAGCAGTTCTTC CSARGLVNEQFF
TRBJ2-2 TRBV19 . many TGTGCCAGTACCCCGGAGGGGACTGACGCCGGGGAGCTGTTTTTT CASTPEGTDAGELFF
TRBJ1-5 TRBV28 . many TGTGCCAGCAGTCCCTTTAGTCAGCCCCAGCATTTT CASSPFSQPQHF
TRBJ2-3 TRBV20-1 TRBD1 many TGCAGTGCTGCTGACAGGGAAGGAGATACGCAGTATTTT CSAADREGDTQYF
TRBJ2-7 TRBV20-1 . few TGCAGTGCTAGAGATCGGCAGGGCCCTACCTACGAGCAGTACTTC CSARDRQGPTYEQYF
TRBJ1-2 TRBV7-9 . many TGTGCCAGCAGCTTAGAGAACCGAAACTATGGCTACACCTTC CASSLENRNYGYTF
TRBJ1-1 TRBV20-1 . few TGCAGTGCTAGAGATCGGGACCGGGGGAGGTTGAACACTGAAGCTTTCTTT CSARDRDRGRLNTEAFF
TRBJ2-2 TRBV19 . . TGTGCCAGTAGTAACTTTTGGCCCACCGGGGAGCTGTTTTTT CASSNFWPTGELFF
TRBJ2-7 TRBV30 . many TGTGCCTGGAGGGGTGATTCCTCCTACGAGCAGTACTTC CAWRGDSSYEQYF
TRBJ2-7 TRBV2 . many TGTGCCAGCAGTGAATTCGGGGGAGGAGCACCCTACGAGCAGTACTTC CASSEFGGGAPYEQYF
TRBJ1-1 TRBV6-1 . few TGTGCCAGCAGTGTAAATCAGGGTTCGCATGAAGCTTTCTTT CASSVNQGSHEAFF
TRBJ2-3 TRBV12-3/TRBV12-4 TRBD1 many TGTGCCAGCAGTTCGGGACAGGCCCACACAGATACGCAGTATTTT CASSSGQAHTDTQYF
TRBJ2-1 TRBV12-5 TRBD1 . TGTGCTAGTGGTTTGGTACTCGGGACAGGGTTTCCTGAGCAGTTCTTC CASGLVLGTGFPEQFF
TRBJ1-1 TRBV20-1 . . TGCAGTGCTTCCGAATTGGGGAGCTTGAGCACTGAAGCTTTCTTT CSASELGSLSTEAFF
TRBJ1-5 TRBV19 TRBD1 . TGTGCCAGTAGTATAGATCCGGGACAGGGTAATCAGCCCCAGCATTTT CASSIDPGQGNQPQHF
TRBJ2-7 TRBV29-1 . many TGCAGCGGAATTGTGCTTGGTGAAGGGAGGCAGTACTTC CSGIVLGEGRQYF
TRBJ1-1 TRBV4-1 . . TGCGCCAGCAGCCACGTTAACGGGGGAGTCATGAACACTGAAGCTTTCTTT CASSHVNGGVMNTEAFF
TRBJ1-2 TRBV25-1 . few TGTGCCAGCAGTGCAAGCAGGGGACCGTCTTATGGCTACACCTTC CASSASRGPSYGYTF
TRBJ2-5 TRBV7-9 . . TGTGCCAGCAGCTTTAATCCAAGGGACACTAGGAAAGAGACCCAGTACTTC CASSFNPRDTRKETQYF
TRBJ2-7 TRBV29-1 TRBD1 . TGCAGCGTTGAAATACGGGACAGGGCCTCCTACGAGCAGTACTTC CSVEIRDRASYEQYF
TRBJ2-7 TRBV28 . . TGTGCCAGCAGTCTCCTTCGGGCAGGGGCTCCCGAGCAGTACTTC CASSLLRAGAPEQYF
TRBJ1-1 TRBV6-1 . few TGTGCCAGCAGTTACGGGACGGGTTACACTGAAGCTTTCTTT CASSYGTGYTEAFF
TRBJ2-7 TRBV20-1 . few TGCAGCGTGCGGCTCTTGGGGTCCTACGAGCAGTACTTC CSVRLLGSYEQYF
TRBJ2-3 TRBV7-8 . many TGTGCCAGCAGCTTAGGGACCCCCACAGATACGCAGTATTTT CASSLGTPTDTQYF
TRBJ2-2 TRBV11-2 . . TGTGCCAGCAGCTTAGATCTAATGGGGGGGGAGCTGTTTTTT CASSLDLMGGELFF
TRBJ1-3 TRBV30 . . TGTGCCTGGACAGGCTCTGGAAACACCATATATTTT CAWTGSGNTIYF
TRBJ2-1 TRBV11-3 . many TGTGCCAGCAGCTTAGTAAGTGTGCCCGACCACTCCTACAATGAGCAGTTCTTC CASSLVSVPDHSYNEQFF
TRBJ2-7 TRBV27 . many TGTGCCAGCAGTTTAAGCGGGTCGCTGGCCTACGAGCAGTACTTC CASSLSGSLAYEQYF
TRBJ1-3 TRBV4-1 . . TGCGCCAGCAGCCAAGATGGAGCCCCAGGAAACACCATATATTTT CASSQDGAPGNTIYF